This is a list of T cell receptor beta chains from one sample in a study of T cells in Graves' hyperthyroidism and ophthalmopathy. TCRdb recomputed calls from the multiplex PCR reads with MiXCR, one row per CDR3 protein. The sample lists about 600,000 distinct CDR3 sequences; approximately 15% were seen once. The sequencing sample was made of blood. These TCRs come from a woman aged 18-30 years with Graves' ophthalmopathy. Each CDR3 is given with its conserved first and last residue. The order of the fields is clone size, D gene, V gene, J gene, CDR3 protein, CDR3 DNA. A D gene is named only where the DNA matches it firmly. Expanded clones get a size class; other rows say once, few or many, or leave the size out.

.	.	TRBV4-1	TRBJ2-1	CASSQLGESYNEQFF	TGCGCCAGCAGCCAATTGGGCGAGTCCTACAATGAGCAGTTCTTC
many	.	TRBV20-1	TRBJ2-7	CSARQGSYEQYF	TGCAGTGCTAGACAGGGATCCTACGAGCAGTACTTC
.	TRBD1	TRBV5-4	TRBJ1-1	CASSSGQVLDTEAFF	TGTGCCAGCAGCTCCGGACAGGTGCTCGACACTGAAGCTTTCTTT
.	.	TRBV5-1	TRBJ2-1	CASSLKEGQVVGGGSYNEQFF	TGCGCCAGCAGCTTGAAGGAGGGACAGGTAGTAGGGGGAGGGTCCTACAATGAGCAGTTCTTC
many	.	TRBV28	TRBJ1-6	CASRTGRSYNSPLHF	TGTGCCAGCAGGACAGGACGGAGCTATAATTCACCCCTCCACTTT
many	.	TRBV7-3	TRBJ2-5	CASSLVGVGQETQYF	TGTGCCAGCAGCTTAGTGGGAGTGGGACAAGAGACCCAGTACTTC
many	.	TRBV11-2	TRBJ2-7	CASSLGPAGSYEQYF	TGTGCCAGCAGCTTAGGTCCGGCGGGATCCTACGAGCAGTACTTC
few	TRBD1	TRBV14	TRBJ1-5	CASSQEPQGAQHF	TGTGCCAGCAGCCAAGAACCGCAGGGGGCCCAGCATTTT
few	TRBD2	TRBV14	TRBJ2-7	CASSPGLAEGGEQYF	TGTGCCAGCAGTCCGGGACTAGCGGAGGGGGGCGAGCAGTACTTC
.	TRBD1	TRBV2	TRBJ2-4	CASSSGTASLAKNIQYF	TGTGCCAGCAGTTCCGGGACAGCTTCGCTAGCCAAAAACATTCAGTACTTC
few	TRBD1	TRBV20-1	TRBJ1-6	CSVHRQGGNSPLHF	TGCAGTGTTCACCGACAGGGGGGCAATTCACCCCTCCACTTT
many	TRBD2	TRBV28	TRBJ2-1	CASSLASGRLYEQFF	TGTGCCAGCAGTTTAGCTAGCGGGAGACTCTATGAGCAGTTCTTC
few	.	TRBV20-1	TRBJ2-3	CSAPSTDTQYF	TGCAGTGCCCCTAGCACAGATACGCAGTATTTT
.	.	TRBV6-6	TRBJ1-2	CASSYGVGEFYNYGYTF	TGTGCCAGCAGTTACGGCGTTGGGGAGTTTTACAACTATGGCTACACCTTC
many	.	TRBV6-1	TRBJ2-7	CASRTRSDYEQYF	TGTGCCAGCAGGACACGATCGGACTACGAGCAGTACTTC
many	.	TRBV2	TRBJ2-3	CASSEALPGQSTDTQYF	TGTGCCAGCAGTGAAGCGCTTCCGGGACAAAGCACAGATACGCAGTATTTT
many	.	TRBV6-2/TRBV6-3	TRBJ1-1	CASSYVVGNPNTEAFF	TGTGCCAGCAGTTATGTTGTAGGGAACCCGAACACTGAAGCTTTCTTT
many	TRBD1	TRBV7-6	TRBJ2-7	CASSSTGELYEQYF	TGTGCCAGCAGCTCGACAGGGGAACTCTACGAGCAGTACTTC
many	TRBD1	TRBV28	TRBJ2-7	CASWDSSSYEQYF	TGTGCCAGCTGGGACAGTTCCTCCTACGAGCAGTACTTC
many	TRBD2	TRBV5-1	TRBJ2-3	CASTRGGQSTDTQYF	TGCGCCAGCACCCGGGGGGGGCAGAGCACAGATACGCAGTATTTT
many	TRBD2	TRBV10-2	TRBJ2-7	CASSAGTSNNEQYF	TGCGCCAGCAGCGCCGGGACTAGCAATAACGAGCAGTACTTC
few	.	TRBV7-9	TRBJ1-5	CASSEGGYTQPQHF	TGTGCCAGCAGCGAGGGGGGGTACACTCAGCCCCAGCATTTT
many	TRBD2	TRBV2	TRBJ2-1	CASSEGASGSSYNEQFF	TGTGCCAGCAGTGAAGGGGCTAGCGGTAGCTCCTACAATGAGCAGTTCTTC
many	.	TRBV12-3/TRBV12-4	TRBJ2-4	CASRATLGRGGNIQYF	TGTGCCAGCAGGGCGACCCTAGGGCGAGGGGGAAACATTCAGTACTTC
many	TRBD2	TRBV29-1	TRBJ2-1	CSAGTTENNEQFF	TGCAGCGCCGGGACTACCGAGAACAATGAGCAGTTCTTC
many	.	TRBV5-6	TRBJ1-2	CASSLVRGRYGYTF	TGTGCCAGCAGCTTGGTCAGGGGACGTTATGGCTACACCTTC
many	.	TRBV6-2/TRBV6-3	TRBJ2-5	CASTPRSGVQETQYF	TGTGCCAGCACCCCACGGTCGGGGGTCCAAGAGACCCAGTACTTC
few	TRBD2	TRBV7-9	TRBJ2-2	CASSPKYREAGGPWTGELFF	TGTGCCAGCAGCCCAAAGTATCGGGAAGCGGGAGGGCCCTGGACCGGGGAGCTGTTTTTT
many	.	TRBV2	TRBJ2-1	CATQRSSYNEQFF	TGTGCCACCCAGCGGAGCTCCTACAATGAGCAGTTCTTC
many	.	TRBV7-2	TRBJ2-7	CASSPGRAEQYF	TGTGCCAGCAGCCCTGGACGAGCCGAGCAGTACTTC
many	TRBD2	TRBV11-2	TRBJ2-7	CASSSRLKRESVHEQYF	TGTGCCAGCAGCTCAAGACTAAAGCGGGAGAGTGTCCACGAGCAGTACTTC
many	.	TRBV28	TRBJ1-1	CASSPLRGPEAFF	TGTGCCAGCAGCCCCCTACGGGGCCCTGAAGCTTTCTTT
many	.	TRBV7-6	TRBJ2-1	CASSSRGKQFF	TGTGCCAGCAGCTCCAGGGGTAAGCAGTTCTTC
many	.	TRBV28	TRBJ2-3	CASSPSGLTHSTDTQYF	TGTGCCAGCAGTCCCTCAGGGTTGACGCATAGCACAGATACGCAGTATTTT
many	TRBD2	TRBV6-1	TRBJ2-1	CASSEISSGRDNEQFF	TGTGCCAGCAGTGAAATTTCTAGCGGGAGGGACAATGAGCAGTTCTTC
.	TRBD1	TRBV20-1	TRBJ2-7	CSAREGTGAEQYF	TGCAGTGCTAGAGAGGGGACAGGGGCCGAGCAGTACTTC
many	.	TRBV11-3	TRBJ2-1	CASSLPRTNQRDNEQFF	TGTGCCAGCAGCTTACCCCGGACTAACCAGAGGGACAATGAGCAGTTCTTC
many	.	TRBV27	TRBJ2-7	CASSPHTSDEQYF	TGTGCCAGCAGCCCCCATACGAGCGACGAGCAGTACTTC
many	.	TRBV20-1	TRBJ1-5	CSARDSLSNQPQHF	TGCAGTGCTAGGGACAGCCTGAGCAATCAGCCCCAGCATTTT
few	TRBD1	TRBV27	TRBJ1-2	CASSLRGTVDYGYTF	TGTGCCAGCAGTTTGCGGGGGACAGTGGACTATGGCTACACCTTC
few	.	TRBV20-1	TRBJ2-5	CSARRGFSRETQYF	TGCAGTGCTAGGAGGGGATTTTCTCGAGAGACCCAGTACTTC
.	.	TRBV6-6	TRBJ2-7	CASSYLPGNYEQYF	TGTGCCAGCAGTTACCTCCCGGGGAACTACGAGCAGTACTTC
many	TRBD1	TRBV10-3	TRBJ2-1	CAISESGTGGHEQFF	TGTGCCATCAGTGAGTCGGGGACAGGGGGCCATGAGCAGTTCTTC
.	.	TRBV25-1	TRBJ2-3	CASSARGGTDTQYF	TGTGCCAGCAGTGCAAGGGGGGGCACAGATACGCAGTATTTT
many	.	TRBV5-1	TRBJ2-7	CASRGDWGEQYF	TGCGCCAGCAGAGGAGACTGGGGAGAGCAGTACTTC
.	.	TRBV19	TRBJ2-2	CASSMALVGELFF	TGTGCCAGTAGTATGGCTTTAGTGGGGGAGCTGTTTTTT
.	.	TRBV19	TRBJ1-2	CASGVQGLHGYTF	TGTGCCTCTGGGGTCCAGGGGCTTCATGGCTACACCTTC
many	TRBD1	TRBV27	TRBJ2-7	CASSFLLPGQVPYEQYF	TGTGCCAGCAGTTTCTTACTACCGGGACAGGTCCCCTACGAGCAGTACTTC
.	TRBD2	TRBV6-1	TRBJ2-7	CASSSGTSGFSYEQYF	TGTGCCAGCAGCTCCGGGACTAGCGGGTTCTCCTACGAGCAGTACTTC
many	.	TRBV28	TRBJ1-1	CASSSYEAFF	TGTGCCAGCAGTTCCTATGAAGCTTTCTTT
many	.	TRBV5-8	TRBJ1-1	CASSLGRLLQAFF	TGTGCCAGCAGCTTGGGTCGGCTCCTCCAAGCTTTCTTT
few	TRBD1	TRBV12-5	TRBJ2-5	CASGSGQAGETQYF	TGTGCTAGTGGTTCGGGACAGGCTGGGGAGACCCAGTACTTC
many	.	TRBV9	TRBJ2-7	CASSAWRDPYEQYF	TGTGCCAGCAGCGCGTGGCGGGACCCCTACGAGCAGTACTTC
.	TRBD1	TRBV5-8	TRBJ2-3	CASSLARTGGTDTQYF	TGTGCCAGCAGCTTGGCCCGGACAGGGGGCACAGATACGCAGTATTTT
few	.	TRBV6-2/TRBV6-3	TRBJ2-7	CASSFTGISFEQYF	TGTGCCAGCAGCTTTACCGGGATTTCCTTCGAGCAGTACTTC